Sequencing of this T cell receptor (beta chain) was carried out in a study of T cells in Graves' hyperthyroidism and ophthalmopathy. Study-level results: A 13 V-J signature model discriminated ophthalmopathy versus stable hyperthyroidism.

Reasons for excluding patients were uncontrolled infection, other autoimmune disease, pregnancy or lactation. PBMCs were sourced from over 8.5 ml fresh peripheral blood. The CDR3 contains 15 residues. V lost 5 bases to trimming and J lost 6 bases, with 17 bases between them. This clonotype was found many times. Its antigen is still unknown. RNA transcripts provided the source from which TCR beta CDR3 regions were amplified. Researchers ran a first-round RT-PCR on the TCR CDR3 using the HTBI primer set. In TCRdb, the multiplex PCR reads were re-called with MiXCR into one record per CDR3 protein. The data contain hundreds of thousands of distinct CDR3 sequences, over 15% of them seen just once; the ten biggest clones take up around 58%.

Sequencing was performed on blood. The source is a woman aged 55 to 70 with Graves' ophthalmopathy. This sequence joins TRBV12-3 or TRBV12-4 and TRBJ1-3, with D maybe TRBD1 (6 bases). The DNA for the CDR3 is TGTGCCAGCAGTCGACAGGTTTCGATTGTAAACACCATATATTTT. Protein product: CASSRQVSIVNTIYF.